The T cell receptor beta chain under discussion was sequenced for a study of blood T cells in healthy people across ages. The V segment lost 0 bases and the J segment 4 bases; nucleotides outside the gene matches: 12. Germline CDR1 is SGHNT and CDR2 is YYREEE (reference sequence). The CDR3 totals 17 residues. PCR was performed a second time for about 6 to 12 cycles using a sample-barcoded 5' primer and a J-beta primer mix. In TCRdb, the 5' RACE reads were re-called with MiXCR into one record per CDR3 protein. The data show about 750,000 distinct CDR3 sequences, around half seen once. The sequenced material came from blood. The receptor was derived from a man aged 80 or over in good health. The chain combines TRBV5-4 with TRBJ2-5, with TRBD1 matching over 7 bases. In DNA form, the CDR3 reads TGTGCCAGCAGCTTGGGGGCGACAGGGAATTCCGCAGAGACCCAGTACTTC. This encodes CASSLGATGNSAETQYF. Looking up the rest from reference TRBV5-4 and TRBJ2-5 gives the full variable domain: ETGVTQSPTHLIKTRGQQVTLRCSSQSGHNTVSWYQQALGQGPQFIFQYYREEENGRGNFPPRFSGLQFPNYSSELNVNALELDDSALYLCASSLGATGNSAETQYFGPGTRLLVL.